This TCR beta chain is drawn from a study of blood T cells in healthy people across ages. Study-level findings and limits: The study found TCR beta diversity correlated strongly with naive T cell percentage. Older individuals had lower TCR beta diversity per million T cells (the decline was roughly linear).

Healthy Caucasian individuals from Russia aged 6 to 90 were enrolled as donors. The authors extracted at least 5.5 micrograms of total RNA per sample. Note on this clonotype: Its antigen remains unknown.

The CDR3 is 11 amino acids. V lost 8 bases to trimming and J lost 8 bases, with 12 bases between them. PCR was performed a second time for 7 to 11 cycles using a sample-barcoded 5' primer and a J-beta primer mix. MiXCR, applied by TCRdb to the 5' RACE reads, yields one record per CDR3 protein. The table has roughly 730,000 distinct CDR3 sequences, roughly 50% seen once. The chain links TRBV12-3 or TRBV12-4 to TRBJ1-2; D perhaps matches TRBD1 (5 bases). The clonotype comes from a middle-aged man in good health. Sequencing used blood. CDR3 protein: CASGLRGGYTF. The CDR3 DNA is TGTGCCAGCGGTCTTAGGGGAGGCTACACCTTC.